Listed below are T cell receptor beta chains from one sample, sequenced in a study of tumor and adjacent non-tumor tissue in lung cancer. TCRdb itself ran the multiplex PCR reads through MiXCR, one entry per CDR3 protein. The data contain around 140,000 distinct CDR3 sequences, about 71% of them singletons. The sequencing input was lung tumor tissue. The origin of the receptors is a man aged 55 to 70 with small cell lung cancer. CDR3s include the opening cysteine and the closing phenylalanine or tryptophan. Fields, in order: D gene, V gene, clone size, J gene, CDR3 DNA, CDR3 protein. D genes are given only for firm matches. Not all rows give a size; the values are once, few, many and, for expanded clones, a class.

TRBD2	TRBV4-1	.	TRBJ2-1	TGCGCCAGCAGCCCTATGACTAGCGGGAAGACTGAGCAGTTCTTC	CASSPMTSGKTEQFF
.	TRBV11-3	.	TRBJ1-3	TGTGCCGGCAGCTTGGGATTTAGTGGAAACACCATATATTTT	CAGSLGFSGNTIYF
.	TRBV20-1	.	TRBJ2-7	TGCAATGCTAGAGTGCAGGGAAAGGACTACGAGCAGTACTTC	CNARVQGKDYEQYF
TRBD1	TRBV4-1	.	TRBJ2-7	TGCGTCAGCAGCCAGGAAGACAGGGGTCGGGAGCAGTACTTC	CVSSQEDRGREQYF
.	TRBV6-6	.	TRBJ2-5	TGTGCCAGCAGCCCCGCCCGTCGGAGTGGGGAGACCCAGTACTTC	CASSPARRSGETQYF
.	TRBV28	.	TRBJ1-1	TGTGCCTGCCGGAGACAAGTCAACACTGAAGCTTTCTTT	CACRRQVNTEAFF
.	TRBV12-3/TRBV12-4	few	TRBJ2-7	TGTGCCAGCAGTTTCGATGGGGGCCCCTACGAGCAGTACTTC	CASSFDGGPYEQYF
TRBD2	TRBV20-1	many	TRBJ2-1	TGCAGTGCTAGAGTGGGGCAGACTAGCGGGACCGACTACAATGAGCAGTTCTTC	CSARVGQTSGTDYNEQFF
.	TRBV11-2	.	TRBJ2-7	TGTGTCAGCAGTTTAGAGGGGTACTACGAGCAGTACTTC	CVSSLEGYYEQYF
TRBD2	TRBV10-3	.	TRBJ2-5	TGTGCCACCGGGAGGCCCCAAGATACCCAGTACTTC	CATGRPQDTQYF
TRBD2	TRBV11-2	.	TRBJ2-1	TGTGCCAGCAGCCCGCGGGGGATTCTTGGCAATGAGCAGTTCTTC	CASSPRGILGNEQFF
.	TRBV20-1	.	TRBJ2-1	TGCAGTGTGTCGGCCCGGGCTATATTGTACAATGAGCAGTTCTTC	CSVSARAILYNEQFF
.	TRBV29-1	few	TRBJ1-2	TGCAGCGTGAGAAGGGGGTCTAACTATGGCTACACCTTC	CSVRRGSNYGYTF
TRBD1	TRBV20-1	.	TRBJ1-4	TGCAGTGCTCACCCCAGGGGGGGATTTGAAGAACTATTTTTT	CSAHPRGGFEELFF
.	TRBV6-1	.	TRBJ2-2	TGTGCCAGGCTCGAAGGGACTTCCACCGGGGAGCTGCTTTTT	CARLEGTSTGELLF
TRBD2	TRBV11-1	.	TRBJ2-1	TGTGCCAGCAGTCCAGAGTCGAGGACTTGCGGGAGTGGTAATGAGCAGTTCTTC	CASSPESRTCGSGNEQFF
.	TRBV11-2	.	TRBJ2-7	TGTGCCAGCAGCTCGACCCCAACGTACGAGCAGTACTTC	CASSSTPTYEQYF
.	TRBV5-5	.	TRBJ2-7	TGTGCCAGTATAAGAGACAGGAGCTCCTACAAGCAGTACTTC	CASIRDRSSYKQYF
.	TRBV12-3/TRBV12-4	.	TRBJ2-5	TGTGCCAGCCGCCTCGTAACACGAGGGACCCAGTACTTC	CASRLVTRGTQYF
.	TRBV12-3/TRBV12-4	.	TRBJ2-1	TGTGCCAGCAGATTAGGAGGCGGCAATGAGCAGTTCTTC	CASRLGGGNEQFF
.	TRBV6-5	few	TRBJ1-2	TGTGCCAACGGCAGGACCGCCAAGAAGGATGGCTATACCTTC	CANGRTAKKDGYTF
TRBD1	TRBV11-1	.	TRBJ1-2	TGTGCCAGCAGCCCCGGACAGGAATCCTACTATGGCTACACGTTC	CASSPGQESYYGYTF
TRBD1	TRBV7-3	.	TRBJ2-1	TGTGCCAGCAGCTCCCAGGGGGCTGGCTCCTACAATGAGCAGTTCTTC	CASSSQGAGSYNEQFF
.	TRBV11-3	.	TRBJ2-1	TGTACCAGCAGCCCTCCCCACAAGTACAATGAGCAGATCTTC	CTSSPPHKYNEQIF
.	TRBV6-5	.	TRBJ2-2	TGTGCCAGCCGCTGCGTGGGTCCGAACACCGTGGAGCTGTTTTTT	CASRCVGPNTVELFF
.	TRBV6-5	once	TRBJ1-2	TGTGCCAGCAGTTCCTCCCGAAAGACCTATGGTTACACCTTC	CASSSSRKTYGYTF
.	TRBV12-3/TRBV12-4	.	TRBJ2-2	TGTGCCAGCAGTTCTGCTAGAGGTGATACCGGGGACCTGTTTTTT	CASSSARGDTGDLFF
.	TRBV12-3/TRBV12-4	.	TRBJ2-3	TGTGCCAGCACTACGAGGGCTAGCGTAAGCACAGATACGCAGTATTTT	CASTTRASVSTDTQYF
TRBD1	TRBV29-1	.	TRBJ2-3	TGCACCAAACAGGGGGACACAGATACGCAGTATTTT	CTKQGDTDTQYF
TRBD2	TRBV20-1	.	TRBJ2-2	TGCAGTGCTAGCGGGACTAACACCTGGGAGCTGTTTTTT	CSASGTNTWELFF
.	TRBV11-2	.	TRBJ1-2	TGTGTCAGCAGCTCCGGGTTCTTCTATGGCTACACCTTC	CVSSSGFFYGYTF
TRBD2	TRBV12-3/TRBV12-4	few	TRBJ2-7	TGTGCCAGCGGCCGGGGGGGGGACCTCTACGAGCAGTACTTC	CASGRGGDLYEQYF
.	TRBV18	.	TRBJ1-2	TGTGCCAGCTCACCGCAGGCGACGTCTAACTATGGCTACACCTTC	CASSPQATSNYGYTF
.	TRBV13	.	TRBJ2-2	TGTGCCAGCAGTCAACGAATGTCTTTTGCTAACACCGGGGAGCTGTTTTTT	CASSQRMSFANTGELFF
TRBD1	TRBV6-5	many	TRBJ1-2	TGTGCCAGCAGTCCAATTCGACAGGGGGCGGTAGGCTACACCTTC	CASSPIRQGAVGYTF
TRBD2	TRBV12-3/TRBV12-4	.	TRBJ2-7	TGTGCCAGCACGACTAGCGGGGGGTTCCAATCTGAGCAGTACTTC	CASTTSGGFQSEQYF
TRBD2	TRBV4-2	.	TRBJ2-1	TGTGCCAGCAGCCAGAGGACTAGCGGATCCTACAATGTGCAGTTCTTC	CASSQRTSGSYNVQFF
.	TRBV7-9	.	TRBJ2-5	TGTCCCAGCAGCTTTTGGGACTTGCAAGAGACCCAGTACTTC	CPSSFWDLQETQYF
TRBD1	TRBV5-4	.	TRBJ2-2	TGTGCCAGCAGCTTGCGTGGGACAGGGACCACCGGGGAGCTGTTTTTT	CASSLRGTGTTGELFF
TRBD2	TRBV20-1	many	TRBJ2-2	TGCAGTGCTAGAGATCGACTAGCGGGAGCCGGGGAGCTGTTTTTT	CSARDRLAGAGELFF
TRBD1	TRBV11-1	.	TRBJ2-7	TGTGCCAGTAGTGGACAGGGGGGCGAGCAGTACTTC	CASSGQGGEQYF
TRBD1	TRBV20-1	few	TRBJ1-5	TGCAGTGCTAGAGATATGGACAGGGGTGGTCAGCCCCAGCATTTT	CSARDMDRGGQPQHF
.	TRBV9	.	TRBJ2-1	TGTGCCAGCAGCGTAGGTGGGAGTGGAAATGAGCAGTTCTTC	CASSVGGSGNEQFF
TRBD1	TRBV5-1	.	TRBJ2-5	TGCGCCAGCTATACAGACAGGGGAAGTGAGACCCAGTACTTC	CASYTDRGSETQYF
TRBD2	TRBV7-9	.	TRBJ2-3	TGTGCCAGCAACCTGGGACTAGCGGGAGGTCCAGATACGCAGTATTTT	CASNLGLAGGPDTQYF
.	TRBV11-1	.	TRBJ2-1	TGTGTCAGTAGCCCAGACTGGGGGCGAATTTACAATGAGCAGTTCTTC	CVSSPDWGRIYNEQFF
.	TRBV6-1	.	TRBJ1-5	TGTGCCAGCAGTGAAGCCGCACCGGGGGGCAATCAGCCCCAGCATTTT	CASSEAAPGGNQPQHF
.	TRBV5-5	few	TRBJ1-1	TGTGCCAGCAGCTTGGAATCCTCAGGCTACACTGAAGCTTTCTTT	CASSLESSGYTEAFF
TRBD1	TRBV7-8	.	TRBJ2-5	TGTGCCAGCCTCCTAGGACAGGGTGGGACCCAGTACTTC	CASLLGQGGTQYF
TRBD2	TRBV28	.	TRBJ2-5	TGTGTCAGCAGTCTTCATAGCGGGAGGGCCCGAGAGACACAGTACTTC	CVSSLHSGRARETQYF